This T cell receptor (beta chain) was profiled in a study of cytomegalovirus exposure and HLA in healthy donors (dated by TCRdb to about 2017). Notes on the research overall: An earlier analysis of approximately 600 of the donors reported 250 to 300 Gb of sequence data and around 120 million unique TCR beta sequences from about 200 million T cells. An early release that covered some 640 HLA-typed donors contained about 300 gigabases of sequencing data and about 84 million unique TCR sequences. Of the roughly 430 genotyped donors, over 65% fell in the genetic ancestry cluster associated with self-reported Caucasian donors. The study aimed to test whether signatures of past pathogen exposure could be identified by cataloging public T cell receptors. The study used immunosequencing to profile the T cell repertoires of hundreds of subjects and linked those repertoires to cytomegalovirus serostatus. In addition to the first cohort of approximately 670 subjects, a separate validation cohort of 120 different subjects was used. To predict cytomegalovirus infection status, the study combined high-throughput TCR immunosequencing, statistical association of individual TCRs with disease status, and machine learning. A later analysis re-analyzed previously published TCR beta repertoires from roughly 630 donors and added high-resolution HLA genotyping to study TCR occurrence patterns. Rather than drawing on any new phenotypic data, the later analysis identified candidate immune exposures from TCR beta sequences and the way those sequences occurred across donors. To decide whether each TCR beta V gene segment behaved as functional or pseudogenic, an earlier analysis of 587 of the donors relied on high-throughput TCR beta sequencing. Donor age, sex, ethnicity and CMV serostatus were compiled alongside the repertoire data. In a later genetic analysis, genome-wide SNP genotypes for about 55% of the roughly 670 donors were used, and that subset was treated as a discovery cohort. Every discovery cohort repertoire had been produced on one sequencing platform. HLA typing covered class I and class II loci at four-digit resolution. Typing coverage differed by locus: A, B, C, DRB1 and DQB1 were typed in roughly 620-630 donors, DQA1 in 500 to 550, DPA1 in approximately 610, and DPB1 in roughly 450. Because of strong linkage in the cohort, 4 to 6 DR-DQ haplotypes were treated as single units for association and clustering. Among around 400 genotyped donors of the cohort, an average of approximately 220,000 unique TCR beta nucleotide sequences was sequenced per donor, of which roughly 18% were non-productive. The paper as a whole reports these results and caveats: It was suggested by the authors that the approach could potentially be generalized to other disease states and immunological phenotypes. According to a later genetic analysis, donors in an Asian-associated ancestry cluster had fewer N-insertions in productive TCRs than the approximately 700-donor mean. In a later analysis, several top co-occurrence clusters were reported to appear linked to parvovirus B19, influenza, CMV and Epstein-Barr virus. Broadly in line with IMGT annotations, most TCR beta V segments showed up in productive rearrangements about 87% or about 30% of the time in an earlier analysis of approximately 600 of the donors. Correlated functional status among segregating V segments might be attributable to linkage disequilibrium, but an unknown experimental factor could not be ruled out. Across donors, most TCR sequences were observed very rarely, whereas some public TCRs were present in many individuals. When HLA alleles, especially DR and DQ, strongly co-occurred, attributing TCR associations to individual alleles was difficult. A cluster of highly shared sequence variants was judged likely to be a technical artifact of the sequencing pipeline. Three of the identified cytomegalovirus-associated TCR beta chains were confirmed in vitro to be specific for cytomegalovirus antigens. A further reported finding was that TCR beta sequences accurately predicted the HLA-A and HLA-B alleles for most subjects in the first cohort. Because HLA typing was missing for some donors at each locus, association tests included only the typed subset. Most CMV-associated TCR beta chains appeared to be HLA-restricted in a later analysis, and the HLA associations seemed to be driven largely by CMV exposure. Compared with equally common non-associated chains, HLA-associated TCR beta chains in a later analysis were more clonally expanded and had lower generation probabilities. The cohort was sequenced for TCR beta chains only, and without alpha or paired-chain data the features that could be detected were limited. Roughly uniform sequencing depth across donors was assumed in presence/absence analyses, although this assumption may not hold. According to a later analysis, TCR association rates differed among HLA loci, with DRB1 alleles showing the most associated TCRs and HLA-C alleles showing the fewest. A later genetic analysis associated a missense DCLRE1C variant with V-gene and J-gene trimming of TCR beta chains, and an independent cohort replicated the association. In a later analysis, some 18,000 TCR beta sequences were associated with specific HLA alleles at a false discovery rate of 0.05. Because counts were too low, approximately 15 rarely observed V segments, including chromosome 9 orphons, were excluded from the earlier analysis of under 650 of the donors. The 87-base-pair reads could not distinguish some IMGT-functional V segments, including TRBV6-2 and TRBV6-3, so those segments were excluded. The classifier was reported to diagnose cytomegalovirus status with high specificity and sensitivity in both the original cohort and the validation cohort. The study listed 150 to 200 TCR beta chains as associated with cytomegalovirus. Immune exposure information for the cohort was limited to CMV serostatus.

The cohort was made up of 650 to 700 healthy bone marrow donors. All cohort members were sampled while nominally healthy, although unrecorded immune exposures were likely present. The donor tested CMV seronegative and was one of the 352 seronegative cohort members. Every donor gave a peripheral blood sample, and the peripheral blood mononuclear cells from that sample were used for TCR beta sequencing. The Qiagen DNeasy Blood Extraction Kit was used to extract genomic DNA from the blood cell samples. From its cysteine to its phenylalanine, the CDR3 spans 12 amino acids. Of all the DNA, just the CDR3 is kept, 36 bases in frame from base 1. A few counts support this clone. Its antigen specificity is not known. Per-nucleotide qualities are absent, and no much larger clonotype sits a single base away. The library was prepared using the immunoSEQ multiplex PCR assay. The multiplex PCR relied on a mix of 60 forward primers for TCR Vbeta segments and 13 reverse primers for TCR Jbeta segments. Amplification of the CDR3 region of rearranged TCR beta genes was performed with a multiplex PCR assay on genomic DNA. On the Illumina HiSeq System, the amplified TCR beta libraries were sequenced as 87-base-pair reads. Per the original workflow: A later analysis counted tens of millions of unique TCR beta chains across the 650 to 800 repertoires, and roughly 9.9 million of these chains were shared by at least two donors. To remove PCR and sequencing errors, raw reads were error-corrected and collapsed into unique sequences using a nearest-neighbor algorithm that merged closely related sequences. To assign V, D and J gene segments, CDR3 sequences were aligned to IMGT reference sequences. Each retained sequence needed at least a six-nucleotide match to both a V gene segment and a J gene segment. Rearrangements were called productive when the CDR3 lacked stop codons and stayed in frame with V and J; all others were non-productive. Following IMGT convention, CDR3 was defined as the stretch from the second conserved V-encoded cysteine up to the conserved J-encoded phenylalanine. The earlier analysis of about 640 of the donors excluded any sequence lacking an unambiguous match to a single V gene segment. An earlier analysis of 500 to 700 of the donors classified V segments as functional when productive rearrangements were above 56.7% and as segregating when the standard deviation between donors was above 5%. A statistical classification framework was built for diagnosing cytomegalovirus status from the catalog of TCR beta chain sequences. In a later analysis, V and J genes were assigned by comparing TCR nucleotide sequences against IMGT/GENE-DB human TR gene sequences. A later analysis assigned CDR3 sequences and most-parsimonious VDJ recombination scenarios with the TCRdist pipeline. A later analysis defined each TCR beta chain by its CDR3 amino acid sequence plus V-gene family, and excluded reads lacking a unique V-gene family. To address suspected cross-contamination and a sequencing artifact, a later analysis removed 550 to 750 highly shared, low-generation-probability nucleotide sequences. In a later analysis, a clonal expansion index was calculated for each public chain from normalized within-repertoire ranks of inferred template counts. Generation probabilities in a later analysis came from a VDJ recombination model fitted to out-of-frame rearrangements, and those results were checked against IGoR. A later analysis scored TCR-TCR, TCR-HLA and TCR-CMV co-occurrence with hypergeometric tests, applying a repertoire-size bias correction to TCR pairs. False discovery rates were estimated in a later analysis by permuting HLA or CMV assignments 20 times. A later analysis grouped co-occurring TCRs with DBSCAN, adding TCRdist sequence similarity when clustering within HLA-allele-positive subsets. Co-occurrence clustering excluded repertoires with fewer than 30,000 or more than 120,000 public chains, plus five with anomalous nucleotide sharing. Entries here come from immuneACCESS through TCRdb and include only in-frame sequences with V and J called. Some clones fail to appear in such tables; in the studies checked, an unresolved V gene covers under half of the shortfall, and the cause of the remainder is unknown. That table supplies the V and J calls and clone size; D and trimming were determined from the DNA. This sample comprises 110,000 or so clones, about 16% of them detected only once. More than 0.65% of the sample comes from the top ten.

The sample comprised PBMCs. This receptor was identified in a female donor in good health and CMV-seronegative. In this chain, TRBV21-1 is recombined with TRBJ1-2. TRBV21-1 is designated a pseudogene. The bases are TGTGCCAGCAGCACCAATCACTGTGGCTACACCTTC. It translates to CASSTNHCGYTF.